This TCR beta chain was found in a study of T-cell memory formation after mild COVID-19. Study at large: TCR clusters were largely donor specific.

In germline, CDR1 is SQVTM, CDR2 ANQGSEA. The CDR3 runs to 14 residues. V was cut by 0 bases and J by 6 bases, with 12 bases left in between. Using its own MiXCR run on the 5' RACE reads, TCRdb lists one record per CDR3 protein. The data contain about 110,000 distinct CDR3 sequences, 18% of them singletons. The sample taken for sequencing was PBMCs or a T cell subset sorted from them (not recorded which). This TCR came from a man aged 18 to 29 who had mild COVID-19 (a few samples of this study predate the infection). Cell type and time point are not known. The rearrangement uses TRBV29-1 and TRBJ1-5; D remains ambiguous. The CDR3 nucleotides read TGCAGCGTTGAAGATGCAGGTACGGGTCAGCCCCAGCATTTT. Its protein is CSVEDAGTGQPQHF.